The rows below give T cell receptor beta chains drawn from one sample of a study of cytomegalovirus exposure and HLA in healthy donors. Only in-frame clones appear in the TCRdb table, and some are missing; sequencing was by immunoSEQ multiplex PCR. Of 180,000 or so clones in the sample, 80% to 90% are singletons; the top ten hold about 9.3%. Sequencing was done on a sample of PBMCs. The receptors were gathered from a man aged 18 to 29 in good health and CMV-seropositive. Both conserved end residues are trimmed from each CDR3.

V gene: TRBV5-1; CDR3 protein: ASSWGLAPGELF
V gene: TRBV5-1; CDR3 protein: ASSLVAGSGNTIY
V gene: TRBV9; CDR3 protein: ASSVGVAGRRETQY
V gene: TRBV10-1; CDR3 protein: ASSEIGQSDNEQF
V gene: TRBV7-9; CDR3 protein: SSSLTGGPHQPQH
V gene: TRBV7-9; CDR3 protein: ASSSPGGGGAGDEQF
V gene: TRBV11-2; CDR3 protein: ASSFGQGSYEQY
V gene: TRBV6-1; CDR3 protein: ASSEMVTGVGMNTEAF
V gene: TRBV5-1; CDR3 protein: ASSSDGTGVYGYT
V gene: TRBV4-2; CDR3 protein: ASSQDPGQSNQPQH
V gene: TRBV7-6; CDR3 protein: ASSLGQSSINTGELF
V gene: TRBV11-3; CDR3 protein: ASSIGTESTDTQY